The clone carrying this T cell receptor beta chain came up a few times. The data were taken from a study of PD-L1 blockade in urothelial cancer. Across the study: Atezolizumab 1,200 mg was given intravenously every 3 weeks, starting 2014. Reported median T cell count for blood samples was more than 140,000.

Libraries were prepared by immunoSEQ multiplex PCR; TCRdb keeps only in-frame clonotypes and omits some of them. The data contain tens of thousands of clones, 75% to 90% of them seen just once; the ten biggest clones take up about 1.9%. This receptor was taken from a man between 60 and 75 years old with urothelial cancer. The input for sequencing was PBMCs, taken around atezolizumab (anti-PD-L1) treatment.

CDR3 loop: CASSYPSGVSTEAFF. The CDR3 nucleotides read TGTGCCAGCAGCTACCCCTCGGGGGTGAGTACTGAAGCTTTCTTT. This chain links TRBV7-9 with TRBJ1-1; D might be TRBD1 (5 bases). There are 15 residues in the CDR3. Trimming removed 4 bases at V and 5 bases at J, with 17 bases between. CDR1 is SEHNR, CDR2 FQNEAQ, per germline (reference sequence).